This record looks at one T cell receptor (beta chain) sequence and its context. Antigen specificity is unknown. These data are taken from a study of T-cell reconstitution after alpha-beta-depleted transplantation in children. Study-wide results and caveats: Diversity of TCRbeta at day 60 was high in some patients, arising from surviving recipient T cells and thymic progenitors. Fresh T-cell production supplied most of the T-cell counts and diversity seen one year after transplant. Expanded graft clones numbering several hundred reportedly gave rise to alpha-beta T cells about two months after transplant.

Researchers prepared the TCRbeta library using unique molecular identifiers, the study reports. MiXCR, applied by TCRdb to the PCR reads, yields one record per CDR3 protein. The table has about 500,000 distinct CDR3 sequences, about an eighth seen once. The source material was PBMCs, mostly from graft donor cells, sampled 180 days after TCRalphabeta/CD19-depleted stem cell transplant. The source is a female patient between 2 and 10 years old who had a stem cell transplant for aplastic anemia, so the T cells may come from the graft donor.

CDR3 sequence reads: CASCSGRPGYNEQFF. The CDR3 DNA sequence: TGTGCCAGCTGTAGCGGGAGGCCGGGGTACAATGAGCAGTTCTTC. This chain joins TRBV27 and TRBJ2-1; the match to TRBD2 covers 10 bases. Trimming removed 8 bases from V and 4 bases from J; junction bases left unmatched: 8. Germline V gene data show CDR1 as MNHEY and CDR2 as SMNVEV (reference sequence). The length of the CDR3 is 15 residues.